The entry below describes one T cell receptor (beta chain). There is no known antigen for this receptor. Nothing much larger sits one base from this clone, and base qualities are not available. CDR1 and CDR2 (ENHRY, SYGVKD) derive from the germline V gene. The CDR3 numbers 14 residues from cysteine through phenylalanine. Only the CDR3 region is kept as DNA, spanning 42 bases read in frame from base 1. Trimming costs V 0 bases and J 4 bases, and their ends lie 9 bases apart. The data belong to a study of post-analysis software for immune sequencing data (dated by TCRdb to about 2015). With respect to the entire study: Disease courses on record covered relapsing-remitting, secondary progressive and progressive-relapsing multiple sclerosis, though some patients had no subtype annotation. The patient repertoires were set against ten to eleven previously published healthy control repertoires from donors whose ages ranged from about 6 to 26 years. A subset of samples was prepared in parallel using single-end sample barcoding, then pooled and co-amplified after Illumina adapter ligation.

TCR beta repertoires were profiled from peripheral blood of 13 young patients with multiple sclerosis to demonstrate the VDJtools post-analysis software. Multiple sclerosis patients were children and adolescents aged about 6 to 17 years. Study-wide findings and limitations: Significantly higher frequencies in patients than in controls were found for five or six TRBV segments, including TRBV5-6, TRBV5-1 and TRBV20-1. Normalized Chao1 diversity was significantly lower in multiple sclerosis patients than controls, suggesting substantial peripheral T-cell clonal expansion. Direct clustering with F measure revealed strong co-clustering of samples prepared in the same batch, which led to a batch-effect correction. The multiple sclerosis patient group was slightly younger than the control group.

The method was PCR. Sequenced using an Illumina HiSeq 2500. To reduce PCR and sequencing biases, unique molecular identifiers were incorporated into the TCR beta cDNA libraries. Every 1 to 10 million input T cells yielded approximately 500,000 cDNA molecules, meaning each molecule approximated one T cell. The same protocol used for the earlier healthy control dataset was applied to prepare and sequence the patient libraries. Samples belonging to the same batch were prepared together, multiplexed and sequenced on a shared HiSeq lane. On the authors' methods: MIGEC was used to process the raw barcoded reads, and molecular identifier groups with only a single read were discarded before consensus assembly and CDR3 extraction. VDJtools was used for post-analysis of the clonotype tables, and diversity was normalized by down-sampling every dataset to the size of the smallest sample. Repertoire overlap clustering matched CDR3 amino acid but not nucleotide sequences to correct batch-related cross-sample contamination. TCRdb reran the public reads through fastp at Q25 and MiXCR, keeping productive beta chains. Under each unique CDR3 protein, matching rows form one entry showing the most common genes and DNA. TCRdb's processing, not the authors', yielded these V and J calls. The sample table lists under 650,000 distinct CDR3 sequences, around 44% of them with a count of one. The biggest ten clones account for under 2% of the sample.

The V gene is TRBV10-3 and the J gene is TRBJ1-2; the best D guess is TRBD1, with 5 bases matching. This TCR came from a girl aged 5-17 years with multiple sclerosis. Sample: blood. The nucleotides are TGTGCCATCAGTGAGTCGGGGCAGTCCTATGGCTACACCTTC. Its product reads: CAISESGQSYGYTF.